These 27 T cell receptor beta chains originate from one sample sequenced in a study of human T cells and chemical hapten exposure. Indicated time point: patch test 1, 2 weeks after DPC sensitization. The treatment was: therapeutic diphenylcyclopropenone sensitization with weekly scalp DPC. TCRdb re-called the RACE reads with MiXCR, one entry per CDR3 protein. This table has around 340,000 distinct CDR3 sequences, around 7% appearing once. The specimen was whole blood, collected in connection with sensitization to the hapten diphenylcyclopropenone (DPC). The receptor set was obtained from a woman under 30 with alopecia areata. Some clones in this sample may be carry-over from other donors' samples.

The sample holds a few counts of this clonotype. An end of the junction does not agree with germline; a read error may underlie this. The gene calls are TRBV7-7 and TRBJ1-6, with 7 bases matching TRBD1. The length of the CDR3 is 14 residues. Per germline, CDR1 SSHAT and CDR2 FNYEAQ (reference sequence). CDR3 loop: CASSYGQVNSPLHF. The CDR3 DNA is TGTGCTAGCAGCTACGGACAGGTTAATTCACCCCTCCACTTT.

V gene TRBV28 combines with J gene TRBJ1-2; D ambiguous. Trimming stripped 8 bases from V and 2 bases from J, with 18 bases between. Germline V gene lookup returns CDR1 MDHEN and CDR2 SYDVKM. The CDR3 is 15 residues long. DNA of the CDR3: TGTGCCAGCCGTCCGCACGGGGAGGGAAACTATGGCTACACCTTC. This translates into CASRPHGEGNYGYTF.

This clonotype has a handful of counts. The rearrangement joins TRBV13 to TRBJ1-3; D gene ambiguous. V was pared by 4 bases and J by 2 bases, with 12 bases between. This CDR3 contains 15 residues. Germline CDR1 and CDR2: PRHDT and FYEKMQ (reference sequence). CDR3 region: CASSYTLSPGNTIYF. CDR3 coding DNA: TGTGCCAGCAGCTACACACTTAGTCCTGGAAACACCATATATTTT.

This clonotype was found a few times. The chain is built from TRBV24-1 and TRBJ1-2; D might be TRBD1 (5 bases). Germline V lookup: CDR1 KGHDR, CDR2 SFDVKD. Trimming removed 7 bases from V and 4 bases from J, with 9 bases in between. The CDR3 has 12 amino acids. The CDR3 bases are TGTGCCACCAGCCAGGGCAGCTATGGCTACACCTTC. This translates into CATSQGSYGYTF.

The chain joins TRBV28 to TRBJ2-4; D tentatively fits TRBD1 or TRBD2 (7 bases each). The CDR3 is 14 amino acids. The V gene lost 6 bases and the J gene lost 7 bases, with 16 bases spanning the gap. Germline assignment: CDR1 MDHEN and CDR2 SYDVKM. CDR3 nucleotides: TGTGCCAGCAGACCGTACAGGGGAGGGAACATTCAGTACTTC. Protein: CASRPYRGGNIQYF.

This clonotype was found a few times. The chain has TRBV7-6 and TRBJ2-3; 12 bases align to TRBD2. Germline V gene sequence: CDR1 SGHVS, CDR2 FNYEAQ. The CDR3 extends over 18 amino acids. V was clipped by 2 bases and J by 1 base; unmatched bases: 7. CDR3: CASSLSLAGGPGTDTQYF. CDR3 DNA: TGTGCCAGCAGCTTAAGCCTAGCGGGGGGGCCGGGCACAGATACGCAGTATTTT.

The J gene is TRBJ1-5, the V gene TRBV12-2; TRBD1, the table's D call, was not compared with the DNA. TRBV12-2 is described as a pseudogene. This CDR3 spans 15 amino acids. CDR3 bases: TGTGCAAGTCGCGAAACAGGGGGCGCTTACCAGCCCCAGCATTTT. Its translation is CASRETGGAYQPQHF.

Many counts were recorded for this clonotype. This chain joins TRBV5-1 and TRBJ2-7, with D perhaps matching TRBD2 (6 bases). Germline V gene lookup returns CDR1 SGHRS and CDR2 YFSETQ. Trimming stripped 3 bases from V and 6 bases from J, with 22 bases between. The CDR3 consists of 16 residues. Here the CDR3 reads CASSSSLGEVKGEQYF. DNA of the CDR3: TGCGCCAGCAGCTCCTCCCTAGGGGAGGTAAAGGGCGAGCAGTACTTC.

At least ten counts were recorded for this clonotype. The chain links TRBV4-3 to TRBJ1-6; the D is unclear. Trimming took off 3 bases at V and 12 bases at J, with 12 bases between the two ends. The germline CDR1 and CDR2 sequences are LGHNA and YSLEER. CDR3 length equals 13 residues. The CDR3 loop reads CASSHGPGGPLHF. CDR3 bases: TGCGCCAGCAGCCACGGACCCGGAGGACCCCTCCACTTT.

The chain has TRBV7-8 and TRBJ1-2; 9 bases match TRBD1. The V segment lost 2 bases and the J segment 2 bases; nucleotides outside the gene matches: 6. This CDR3 contains 16 residues. Germline V gene sequence: CDR1 SGHVS, CDR2 FQNEAQ. The CDR3 loop is CASSLRTGVANYGYTF. In DNA form, the CDR3 reads TGTGCCAGCAGCTTACGGACAGGGGTTGCGAACTATGGCTACACCTTC. The whole variable domain, filled in from reference TRBV7-8 and TRBJ1-2, reads GAGVSQSPRYKVAKRGQDVALRCDPISGHVSLFWYQQALGQGPEFLTYFQNEAQLDKSGLPSDRFFAERPEGSVSTLKIQRTQQEDSAVYLCASSLRTGVANYGYTFGSGTRLTVV.

The V call is TRBV5-1, the J call TRBJ1-5; D is ambiguous. In germline, CDR1 is SGHRS, CDR2 YFSETQ. There are 15 residues in the CDR3. Deletions cut 0 bases from V and 5 bases from J, with 12 bases between. CDR3 coding DNA: TGCGCCAGCAGCTTGGGTACCGGGAGGTATCAGCCCCAGCATTTT. Translation: CASSLGTGRYQPQHF.

In its sample, this clonotype was seen a few times. V and J are TRBV7-2 and TRBJ2-5; TRBD1 matches 7 bases. Trimming cost V 5 bases and J 9 bases; bases outside gene matches: 12. Germline V gives CDR1 SGHTA, CDR2 FQGNSA. This CDR3 comprises 14 residues. The CDR3 is CASSQPRQGVAQYF. CDR3 in DNA: TGTGCCAGCAGCCAACCCCGACAGGGAGTGGCCCAGTACTTC.

V and J are TRBV5-6 and TRBJ1-5; no clear D gene. This CDR3 has 13 residues. Per germline, CDR1 SGHDT and CDR2 YYEEEE. Trimming shortened V by 0 bases and J by 6 bases, and 7 bases separated the two germline ends. CDR3 sequence: CASSLGYTQPQHF. CDR3 in DNA: TGTGCCAGCAGCTTGGGATATACTCAGCCCCAGCATTTT.

This chain links TRBV19 with TRBJ1-1, with a weak D call TRBD1 (6 bases). The ends were cut back, 7 bases at V and 2 bases at J, with 20 bases in the middle. Germline values: CDR1 LNHDA, CDR2 SQIVND (reference sequence). The CDR3 is made up of 16 amino acids. CDR3 in amino acids: CASIGSWAGTNTEAFF. CDR3 coding DNA: TGTGCCAGTATTGGATCCTGGGCGGGGACAAACACTGAAGCTTTCTTT.

The table lists this clonotype with many counts. The gene calls are TRBV7-8 and TRBJ2-1; D is possibly TRBD1 or TRBD2 (6 bases each). Germline CDR1 and CDR2: SGHVS and FQNEAQ. The CDR3 runs 15 residues. V lost 0 bases, J lost 6 bases, and 12 bases lay in between. CDR3 sequence: CASSLAEGGSNEQFF. The CDR3 nucleotides read TGTGCCAGCAGCTTAGCGGAGGGGGGTTCCAATGAGCAGTTCTTC.

This clonotype was found a few times. This chain links TRBV20-1 with TRBJ1-2, with D uncertain. Germline CDR1 reads DFQATT; CDR2 reads SNEGSKA (reference sequence). Deletions cut 7 bases from V and 1 base from J, with 13 bases between. This CDR3 has 13 amino acids. The CDR3 bases are TGCAGTGTTCGGATCCCTCTTAACTATGGCTACACCTTC. This sequence encodes CSVRIPLNYGYTF.

The DNA of the CDR3 is TGTGCCAGCAGTTTCCCCCCTCTCACAGGGGGCTCAGGGTATGGCTACACCTTC. It is translated as CASSFPPLTGGSGYGYTF. The gene calls are TRBV12-3 or TRBV12-4 and TRBJ1-2, with 9 bases matching TRBD1. V shed 3 bases and J 5 bases; nucleotides not matched to a gene: 16. The CDR3 extends over 18 amino acids.

A few counts support this clonotype. V and J are TRBV4-3 and TRBJ2-1; D may match TRBD1 or TRBD2 (8 bases each). Germline V CDR1 and CDR2: LGHNA, YSLEER. The CDR3 runs 15 residues. V was trimmed by 4 bases and J by 4 bases, leaving 14 bases between them. The CDR3 sequence is CASSPGGGGYNEQFF. The CDR3 coding sequence is TGCGCCAGCAGCCCAGGGGGCGGGGGGTACAATGAGCAGTTCTTC.

This clonotype was detected many times. V usage is TRBV28 and J usage is TRBJ2-3; no firm D call. With 9 bases removed from V and 3 bases from J, the gap between germline ends came to 13 bases. Germline loops: CDR1 MDHEN, CDR2 SYDVKM. The CDR3 has 13 amino acids. The CDR3 here is CASHPSSTDTQYF. In DNA, the CDR3 is TGTGCCAGTCACCCGAGTTCTACAGATACGCAGTATTTT.

Concerning this clonotype itself: A much more abundant neighbour one base away suggests this may be a read error. V and J are TRBV7-9 and TRBJ2-1; 10 bases match TRBD1. CDR1 is SEHNR, CDR2 FQNEAQ, per germline (reference sequence). The CDR3 length is 15 residues. After removal of 6 bases from V and 4 bases from J, the junction contained 6 bases not matched to a gene. Written as DNA, the CDR3 is TGTGCCAGCAGTTCCGGGACAGGGGCTTACAATGAGCAGTTCTTC. Its protein product is CASSSGTGAYNEQFF.

This clonotype has a handful of counts. The chain uses TRBV10-3 and TRBJ2-1; TRBD2 matches at 10 bases. J gave up 5 bases and V 4 bases, and 8 bases lay outside the gene matches. Germline CDR1 and CDR2: ENHRY and SYGVKD. The length of the CDR3 is 16 residues. CDR3: CAISGVGTSAHNEQFF. CDR3 DNA sequence: TGTGCCATCAGTGGGGTCGGGACTAGCGCCCACAATGAGCAGTTCTTC.

The J gene is TRBJ1-5, the V gene TRBV20-1; TRBD1 is a possible D gene (6 bases). Between the trimmed V and J ends, which lost 6 bases and 3 bases, there was a span of 21 bases. The CDR3 contains 16 residues. Germline CDR1 and CDR2: DFQATT and SNEGSKA (reference sequence). The CDR3 sequence is CSARNPLSGANQPQHF. The CDR3 nucleotides are TGCAGTGCCCGGAACCCCTTATCGGGGGCCAATCAGCCCCAGCATTTT.

This clonotype was detected a few times. CDR3 residues: CASSLPTTLDSPLHF. Here the CDR3 DNA reads TGTGCCAGCAGTTTACCTACAACTCTTGATTCACCCCTCCACTTT. The chain employs TRBV28 and TRBJ1-6; D is ambiguous. The germline V and J ends were trimmed by 2 bases and 8 bases, with 13 bases remaining between them. CDR3 length: 15 amino acids. Germline assignment: CDR1 MDHEN and CDR2 SYDVKM.

The chain joins TRBV7-2 to TRBJ2-1; D perhaps matches TRBD2 (6 bases). Deletions cut 8 bases from V and 0 bases from J, with 14 bases between. This CDR3 spans 15 amino acids. From germline, CDR1 is SGHTA and CDR2 FQGNSA. CDR3 sequence (DNA): TGTGCCAGCGCCGGCCGGGGGAGCTCCTACAATGAGCAGTTCTTC. It is translated as CASAGRGSSYNEQFF.

In DNA form, the CDR3 reads TGTGCCAGCAGCTCAGGGCGAGCCTCAAACTATGGCTACACCTTC. Translation: CASSSGRASNYGYTF. The rearrangement joins TRBV12-3 or TRBV12-4 to TRBJ1-2; maybe TRBD1 (5 bases). The CDR3 consists of 15 residues. The V gene lost 6 bases and the J gene lost 2 bases, with 16 bases spanning the gap.

This clonotype showed up many times. V and J are TRBV5-1 and TRBJ1-1, with 7 bases matching TRBD1. This CDR3 comprises 18 residues. Trimming took 4 bases from V and 4 from J; bases not matched to a gene: 19. CDR1 SGHRS and CDR2 YFSETQ come from the germline V gene. CDR3 DNA sequence: TGCGCCAGCAGCCAATCGACAGGGACTCCCACCGGTTTCACTGAAGCTTTCTTT. Translating it yields CASSQSTGTPTGFTEAFF.

This clonotype has at least ten counts. The V gene is TRBV7-2, the J gene TRBJ2-3; weak D call: TRBD2 (5 bases). V was shortened by 3 bases and J by 2 bases, with 12 bases between the two germline ends. Germline-derived CDR1 and CDR2 are SGHTA and FQGNSA. The CDR3 loop spans 15 amino acids. CDR3 residues: CASSFQTGNTDTQYF. CDR3 nucleotide sequence: TGTGCCAGCAGCTTTCAGACGGGAAACACAGATACGCAGTATTTT.